Presented here are 15 T cell receptor beta chains from one specimen sequenced in a study of shared clonotypes between healthy human individuals. Libraries were prepared by immunoSEQ multiplex PCR; TCRdb keeps only in-frame clonotypes and omits some of them. Here the sample spans roughly 2.5 million clones, just over 90% being singletons. Sequencing used naive CD4+ T cells sorted from blood. Specified subset: CD45RA+ positively selected. Receptors originate from a man aged 18 to 29 in good health.

This chain joins TRBV4-1 and TRBJ2-3; the D gene could be TRBD1 or TRBD2 (5 bases each). V lost 0 bases and J lost 5, with 12 bases in between. This CDR3 is built from 15 residues. Germline lookup yields CDR1 MGHRA and CDR2 YSYEKL. For the CDR3, the DNA is TGCGCCAGCAGCCAAGATGGGACGCCGGGAGATACGCAGTATTTT. Its protein is CASSQDGTPGDTQYF.

This clone was seen just once. The same CDR3 is also encoded by other DNA sequences in this sample. The CDR3 loop reads CASSSSEGTDTQYF. The DNA of the CDR3 is TGTGCCAGCAGCTCCTCCGAAGGCACAGATACGCAGTATTTT. This chain joins TRBV7-9 and TRBJ2-3; D is unresolved. Germline V gene data show CDR1 as SEHNR and CDR2 as FQNEAQ (reference sequence). Between the trimmed V and J ends, which lost 4 bases and 1 base, there was a span of 9 bases. The CDR3 has 14 residues.

A word on this clone: This same CDR3 is encoded by further DNA sequences in the sample. This rearrangement joins TRBV10-3 to TRBJ1-4; the D gene is possibly TRBD1 (6 bases). The V and J ends lost 0 bases and 4 bases respectively, with 9 bases between them. The CDR3 runs to 15 residues. From germline, CDR1 is ENHRY and CDR2 SYGVKD. CDR3 amino acids: CAISESGGFNEKLFF. CDR3 DNA sequence: TGTGCCATCAGTGAGTCAGGGGGTTTTAATGAAAAACTGTTTTTT.

The CDR3 nucleotides read TGCGCCAGCAGTCCCAGTCCCCTAGCGGGGTACAATGAGCAGTTCTTC. The encoded protein is CASSPSPLAGYNEQFF. This chain connects TRBV5-1 to TRBJ2-1; 9 bases line up with TRBD2. J lost 4 bases, V lost 5 bases, and 10 bases had no gene match. CDR3 length: 16 amino acids. The germline gives CDR1 SGHRS, CDR2 YFSETQ.

This chain joins TRBV13 and TRBJ2-7; 9 bases are a match to TRBD1. V lost 5 bases, J lost 2 bases, and 7 bases stayed unmatched. Germline values: CDR1 PRHDT, CDR2 FYEKMQ (reference sequence). CDR3 size: 15 residues. Here the CDR3 reads CASSKRTGETYEQYF. CDR3 sequence (DNA): TGTGCCAGCAGCAAACGGACAGGGGAGACCTACGAGCAGTACTTC.

J is TRBJ1-1 and V is TRBV2; TRBD1 matches 10 bases. Losses at the gene ends were 11 bases for V and 5 bases for J; bases not matched to a gene: 8. The CDR3 sequence is 13 residues long. Germline CDR1 and CDR2: SNHLY and FYNNEI. The CDR3 sequence is CADRGQGTTEAFF. CDR3 DNA: TGTGCCGACAGGGGACAGGGGACGACTGAAGCTTTCTTT. Full variable domain (missing parts from reference TRBV2 and TRBJ1-1): EPEVTQTPSHQVTQMGQEVILRCVPISNHLYFYWYRQILGQKVEFLVSFYNNEISEKSEIFDDQFSVERPDGSNFTLKIRSTKLEDSAMYFCADRGQGTTEAFFGQGTRLTVV.

The chain uses TRBV27 and TRBJ2-7; 9 nucleotides agree with TRBD2. V shed 2 bases and J 2 bases; nucleotides not matched to a gene: 4. CDR1 is MNHEY and CDR2 is SMNVEV in the germline V gene (reference sequence). This CDR3 is built from 15 residues. CDR3 nucleotides: TGTGCCAGCAGTTTAGGACTAGCGAATACCTACGAGCAGTACTTC. Its translation: CASSLGLANTYEQYF.

This chain uses TRBV6-6 with TRBJ1-1; weak D call: TRBD1 (5 bases). The germline gives CDR1 MNHNY, CDR2 SVGAGI (reference sequence). The CDR3 is 15 amino acids. V dropped 6 bases and J dropped 2 bases, with 16 bases sitting between them. Written as DNA, the CDR3 is TGTGCCAGCAGCCGTACCGAGACAGAAAACACTGAAGCTTTCTTT. Protein: CASSRTETENTEAFF.

The chain carries TRBV5-1 and TRBJ2-5; 16 bases match TRBD2. The CDR3 loop spans 17 amino acids. Germline V gene sequence: CDR1 SGHRS, CDR2 YFSETQ. J gave up 1 base and V 3 bases, and 3 bases lay outside the gene matches. The CDR3 DNA is TGCGCCAGCAGCTCCGGGACTAGCGGGAGGGCCCAAGAGACCCAGTACTTC. This codes for CASSSGTSGRAQETQYF.

Note on this clone: The identical CDR3 is also encoded by other nucleotide sequences in the sample. This chain uses TRBV6-5 with TRBJ1-6; a weak D match, TRBD1 (5 bases). The ends were cut back, 8 bases at V and 0 bases at J, with 8 bases in the middle. Germline V CDR1 and CDR2: MNHEY, SVGAGI. This CDR3 has 14 residues. Here the CDR3 DNA reads TGTGCCAGCGCTCAGGGCTCCTATAATTCACCCCTCCACTTT. This translates into CASAQGSYNSPLHF.

The V gene is TRBV10-1, the J gene TRBJ1-1; D uncertain. The V gene lost 6 bases and the J gene lost 0 bases, with 14 bases spanning the gap. The germline gives CDR1 WNHNN, CDR2 SYGVQD (reference sequence). This CDR3 comprises 15 residues. CDR3 in DNA: TGCGCCAGCAGCAAGGGAGGGAATTTGAACACTGAAGCTTTCTTT. This gives the protein CASSKGGNLNTEAFF.

This clone was counted a single time. In the same sample, other DNA sequences code for this CDR3. The CDR3 protein is CASSVGGASDTQYF. CDR3 nucleotide sequence: TGTGCCAGCAGCGTAGGAGGGGCCTCTGATACGCAGTATTTT. This chain links TRBV9 with TRBJ2-3; the D gene could be TRBD1 or TRBD2 (5 bases each). Germline assignment: CDR1 SGDLS and CDR2 YYNGEE. The CDR3 loop spans 14 amino acids. Trimming removed 0 bases from V and 6 bases from J, with 11 bases in between. The variable domain in full, with the rest retrieved from reference TRBV9 and TRBJ2-3, is DSGVTQTPKHLITATGQRVTLRCSPRSGDLSVYWYQQSLDQGLQFLIQYYNGEERAKGNILERFSAQQFPDLHSELNLSSLELGDSALYFCASSVGGASDTQYFGPGTRLTVL.

This clone was observed once. The chain recombines TRBV1 with TRBJ2-1; TRBD1 was called by the table and not checked on the DNA. TRBV1 is recorded as a pseudogene. CDR3 length equals 17 residues. The CDR3 DNA sequence: TGCACCAGCAGCCAACCCACCTGGGACAGTTTCTACAATGAGCAGTTCTTC. This translates into CTSSQPTWDSFYNEQFF.

V is TRBV18 and J is TRBJ2-3; possibly TRBD1 for D (6 bases). The germline V gene has CDR1 KGHSH and CDR2 LQKENI. V was shortened by 7 bases and J by 2 bases, with 19 bases between the two germline ends. The CDR3 loop spans 16 amino acids. The CDR3 nucleotides are TGTGCCAGCTTCGCCTCAGGGGCCCTCACCACAGATACGCAGTATTTT. Encoded protein: CASFASGALTTDTQYF.

The CDR3 DNA reads as TGTGCCAGTAGTCTACAGGGGGCGCTTGGAAACACCATATATTTT. Its translation is CASSLQGALGNTIYF. V and J are TRBV19 and TRBJ1-3; 9 bases are a match to TRBD1. The CDR3 sequence is 15 residues long. V lost 5 bases to trimming and J lost 3 bases; unmatched junction nucleotides: 5. The germline V gene encodes CDR1 LNHDA and CDR2 SQIVND (reference sequence).